The 10 T cell receptor beta chains below come from one sample, sequenced in a study of T cells after yellow fever vaccination. A single record per CDR3 protein comes from TCRdb applying MiXCR to the 5' RACE reads. The sample holds just over 300,000 distinct CDR3 sequences, 3% to 4.5% seen once. This sample comprised PBMCs, obtained on the day of the yellow fever booster vaccination. These receptors originate from a man aged 18-30 years who received the YFV17D yellow fever vaccine.

This clonotype was picked up a small number of times. The chain carries TRBV5-1 and TRBJ1-6; 11 positions match TRBD1. From germline, CDR1 is SGHRS and CDR2 YFSETQ. V gave up 4 bases and J gave up 8 bases; unmatched junction bases: 2. The CDR3 runs 14 residues. Here the CDR3 DNA reads TGCGCCAGCAGCGGACAGGGGGCGGATTCACCCCTCCACTTT. Its protein product is CASSGQGADSPLHF.

This clonotype was counted at least ten times. J is TRBJ1-6 and V is TRBV6-5, with a weak D call TRBD1 (5 bases). Germline V CDR1 and CDR2: MNHEY, SVGAGI. Trimming cost V 6 bases and J 16 bases, with 16 bases left between them. This CDR3 spans 12 amino acids. The CDR3 coding sequence is TGTGCCAGCAGAGCCGACGGACAACAACTCCACTTT. Protein: CASRADGQQLHF.

V usage is TRBV7-2 and J usage is TRBJ1-6; no definite D call. Germline-derived CDR1 and CDR2 are SGHTA and FQGNSA. The CDR3 sequence is 15 residues long. Trimming pared 3 bases from V and 3 bases from J, leaving 9 bases between. The CDR3 reads CASSFHPDYNSPLHF. The CDR3 DNA is TGTGCCAGCAGCTTCCACCCAGACTATAATTCACCCCTCCACTTT.

Only a few counts were recorded for this clonotype. The chain carries TRBV4-2 and TRBJ1-1, with D uncertain. Germline CDR1 LGHNA, CDR2 YNFKEQ. Trimming removed 4 bases from V and 0 bases from J, with 12 bases in between. The CDR3 extends over 15 amino acids. The CDR3 DNA follows: TGTGCCAGCAGCCCCGTCCTAGGGATGAACACTGAAGCTTTCTTT. Protein product: CASSPVLGMNTEAFF.

This clonotype appeared a few times. The chain is built from TRBV4-1 and TRBJ2-7, with D maybe TRBD1 (6 bases). Trimming took off 0 bases at V and 3 bases at J, with 9 bases between the two ends. CDR1 MGHRA and CDR2 YSYEKL come from the germline V gene. This CDR3 has 14 amino acids. CDR3 protein: CASSQDPRGYEQYV. In DNA, the CDR3 is TGCGCCAGCAGCCAAGATCCCAGGGGCTACGAGCAGTACGTC.

This clonotype was seen ten or more times. The chain has TRBV5-1 and TRBJ2-7; 8 bases map to TRBD1. This CDR3 region has 17 residues. Trimming took 0 bases from V and 0 from J; bases not matched to a gene: 8. The germline V gene has CDR1 SGHRS and CDR2 YFSETQ. CDR3 bases: TGCGCCAGCAGCTTGGCCCCAGGGGGCTTGAGCTCCTACGAGCAGTACGTC. Protein sequence: CASSLAPGGLSSYEQYV.

The chain employs TRBV6-2 or TRBV6-3 and TRBJ1-2, with TRBD1 matching 7 bases. The CDR3 has 16 residues. Germline loops: CDR1 MNHEY, CDR2 SVGEGT. The trim removed 4 bases at V and 0 bases at J, leaving 8 bases unmatched. CDR3 nucleotide sequence: TGTGCCAGCAGTTCGAAAAGACAGGGAGCTAACTATGGCTACACCTTC. The encoded protein is CASSSKRQGANYGYTF.

This clonotype appeared many times. CDR3 sequence (DNA): TGCGCCAGCAACCCCCTAGCGGGGGGGTATGAGCAGTTCTTC. Translated, it gives CASNPLAGGYEQFF. The chain joins TRBV5-1 to TRBJ2-1; 12 bases line up with TRBD2. The V and J ends lost 6 bases and 8 bases, in that order; junction bases with no gene match: 6. Germline V gene data show CDR1 as SGHRS and CDR2 as YFSETQ. The CDR3 is 14 residues long.

This clonotype has at least ten counts. V gene TRBV5-1 combines with J gene TRBJ2-2; D unresolved. V was pared by 6 bases and J by 5 bases, with 14 bases between. This CDR3 contains 14 residues. CDR1 is SGHRS, CDR2 YFSETQ, per germline. Here the CDR3 DNA reads TGCGCCAGCACCCGCCTGCCAGCAACCGGGGAGCTGTTTTTT. It specifies CASTRLPATGELFF.

This clonotype was counted ten times or more. V usage is TRBV27 and J usage is TRBJ2-5; D not certain. Germline CDR1 and CDR2: MNHEY and SMNVEV (reference sequence). The CDR3 spans 13 residues. The V end was cut by 5 bases, the J end by 2 bases, with 9 bases between. The CDR3 loop is CASSRTSQETQYF. CDR3 DNA sequence: TGTGCCAGCAGTCGAACATCGCAAGAGACCCAGTACTTC.